These 3 T cell receptor beta chains came from one sample sequenced in a study of control samples from healthy donors and cancer patients. Here immunoSEQ multiplex PCR was the method, and the copy in TCRdb shows in-frame clones only, minus some. Of approximately 94,000 clones in the sample, 86% were seen once. Sequenced input: blood. These receptors were taken from a woman between 45 and 65 years old in good health.

The V gene is TRBV4-1, the J gene TRBJ2-7, with D uncertain. The CDR3 loop spans 14 amino acids. Trimming left V 1 base short and J 0 bases short, with 7 bases between. The germline CDR1 and CDR2 sequences are MGHRA and YSYEKL. The CDR3 region is CASSQVPASYEQYF. The CDR3 region has the DNA TGCGCCAGCAGCCAAGTTCCGGCCTCCTACGAGCAGTACTTC.

The chain uses TRBV18 and TRBJ1-1; D is unresolved. Trimming took 6 bases from V and 6 from J, leaving 14 bases between them. In germline, CDR1 is KGHSH, CDR2 LQKENI. The length of the CDR3 is 13 residues. Here the CDR3 reads CASSPIQGSEAFF. Written as DNA, the CDR3 is TGTGCCAGCTCCCCAATTCAAGGCTCTGAAGCTTTCTTT.

The chain combines TRBV6-5 with TRBJ2-2; the D gene is possibly TRBD2 (6 bases). The CDR3 loop spans 12 amino acids. The germline V gene encodes CDR1 MNHEY and CDR2 SVGAGI. Trimming took off 6 bases at V and 8 bases at J, with 10 bases between the two ends. The CDR3 DNA reads as TGTGCCAGCAGAGCTAGCGTAGGGGAGCTGTTTTTT. Protein product: CASRASVGELFF.